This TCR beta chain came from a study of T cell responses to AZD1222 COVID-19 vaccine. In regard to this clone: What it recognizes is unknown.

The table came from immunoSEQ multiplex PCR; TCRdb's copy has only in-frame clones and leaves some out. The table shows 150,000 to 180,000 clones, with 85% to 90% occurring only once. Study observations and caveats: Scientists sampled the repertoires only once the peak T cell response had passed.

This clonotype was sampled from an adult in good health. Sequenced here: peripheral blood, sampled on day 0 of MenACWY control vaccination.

The CDR3 protein is CASSYPSSGRTYEQYF. The CDR3 DNA reads as TGTGCCAGCAGTTACCCCTCCAGCGGGCGAACCTACGAGCAGTACTTC. V gene TRBV6-6 combines with J gene TRBJ2-7; tentatively, D is TRBD2 (6 bases). Germline loops: CDR1 MNHNY, CDR2 SVGAGI (reference sequence). This CDR3 is built from 16 residues. V dropped 2 bases and J dropped 2 bases, with 16 bases sitting between them.